This entry lists 25 T cell receptor beta chains sequenced from one sample in a study of blood T cell repertoires in COVID-19. Profiling relied on immunoSEQ multiplex PCR, and the TCRdb table lists in-frame clones only, not all of them. The repertoire holds about 190,000 clones, with less than 85% as singletons. Sequenced material: peripheral blood. All receptors derive from a woman between 45 and 65 years old with acute or convalescent COVID-19.

The chain uses TRBV10-3 and TRBJ1-2; 8 positions agree with TRBD1. This CDR3 is 15 amino acids long. Germline loops: CDR1 ENHRY, CDR2 SYGVKD. V shed 5 bases, J shed 1 base, and the junction held 6 bases outside the gene matches. The CDR3 DNA reads TGTGCCATCAGTAGCAGCGGACAGGGTAACTATGGCTACACCTTC. It codes for CAISSSGQGNYGYTF.

CDR3 amino acids: CASSSPGSTEAFF. The CDR3 region has the DNA TGTGCCAGCAGTTCCCCGGGATCCACTGAAGCTTTCTTT. The V and J genes are TRBV27 and TRBJ1-1; no reliable D call. CDR1 MNHEY and CDR2 SMNVEV come from the germline V gene (reference sequence). The V gene lost 4 bases and the J gene lost 4 bases, with 10 bases spanning the gap. The CDR3 consists of 13 residues.

This chain joins TRBV24-1 and TRBJ1-5, with D perhaps TRBD1 (6 bases). CDR1 is KGHDR and CDR2 is SFDVKD in the germline V gene. The CDR3 contains 15 residues. V lost 2 bases to trimming and J lost 7 bases, with 14 bases between them. The CDR3 spells CATSDSRQGSQPQHF. The CDR3 coding sequence is TGTGCCACCAGTGATTCACGGCAGGGGAGCCAGCCCCAGCATTTT.

V and J are TRBV30 and TRBJ1-5; 8 bases agree with TRBD1. Germline CDR1 is GTSNPN and CDR2 is SVGIG (reference sequence). J gave up 3 bases and V 1 base, and 2 bases lay outside the gene matches. This CDR3 contains 14 residues. CDR3 coding DNA: TGTGCCTGGAGTGGACAGGGGTACAATCAGCCCCAGCATTTT. Amino acids: CAWSGQGYNQPQHF.

The chain employs TRBV11-2 and TRBJ2-2; TRBD1 aligns across 9 bases. This CDR3 region has 14 residues. Germline V CDR1 and CDR2: SGHAT, FQNNGV. V trimming: 3 bases; J trimming: 5 bases; junction bases outside the gene matches: 1. This CDR3 reads CASSFGTGTGELFF. As DNA, the CDR3 is TGTGCCAGCAGCTTTGGGACAGGGACCGGGGAGCTGTTTTTT.

V is TRBV6-5 and J is TRBJ1-5, with D maybe TRBD1 (5 bases). The CDR3 extends over 15 amino acids. Germline CDR1 is MNHEY and CDR2 is SVGAGI. Deletions cut 8 bases from V and 3 bases from J, with 17 bases between. The CDR3 DNA sequence: TGTGCCAGCGCTGGGGGGAGGGCCCACAATCAGCCCCAGCATTTT. Translating it yields CASAGGRAHNQPQHF.

V and J are TRBV4-1 and TRBJ2-7; D might be TRBD1 (5 bases). The V end lost 2 bases, the J end lost 1 base, and 12 bases lay between the germline ends. There are 15 residues in the CDR3. Germline V gene lookup returns CDR1 MGHRA and CDR2 YSYEKL. DNA for the CDR3: TGCGCCAGCAGCCAAACAGGAAGGGAATCCTACGAGCAGTACTTC. As protein: CASSQTGRESYEQYF.

V gene TRBV24-1 combines with J gene TRBJ1-1; no clear D. The CDR3 runs 13 residues. Germline-derived CDR1 and CDR2 are KGHDR and SFDVKD. Trimming left V 1 base short and J 2 bases short, with 4 bases between. Written as DNA, the CDR3 is TGTGCCACCAGTGATTTCCCTAACACTGAAGCTTTCTTT. The encoded protein is CATSDFPNTEAFF.

V usage is TRBV27 and J usage is TRBJ1-2, with 7 bases lining up with TRBD1. In germline, CDR1 is MNHEY, CDR2 SMNVEV (reference sequence). The V and J ends lost 5 bases and 6 bases, in that order; junction bases with no gene match: 6. This CDR3 has 13 amino acids. The CDR3 here is CASSTGANDGYTF. CDR3 DNA sequence: TGTGCCAGCAGTACAGGGGCCAATGATGGCTACACCTTC.

The genes are TRBV30 and TRBJ2-3, with 8 nucleotides matching TRBD1. V trimming: 3 bases; J trimming: 0 bases; junction bases outside the gene matches: 2. Germline V gives CDR1 GTSNPN, CDR2 SVGIG (reference sequence). The CDR3 runs 14 residues. The CDR3 DNA is TGTGCCTGGAGCCGGGACAGGAGCACAGATACGCAGTATTTT. Its protein product is CAWSRDRSTDTQYF.

This chain connects TRBV5-1 to TRBJ2-1; 9 positions match TRBD2. Losses at the gene ends were 1 base for V and 3 bases for J; bases not matched to a gene: 5. The germline V gene encodes CDR1 SGHRS and CDR2 YFSETQ. CDR3 length equals 16 residues. DNA for the CDR3: TGCGCCAGCAGCTTGCGGCCTAGCGGGGTCTACAATGAGCAGTTCTTC. Its protein is CASSLRPSGVYNEQFF. Supplemented by reference TRBV5-1 and TRBJ2-1, the full variable domain reads KAGVTQTPRYLIKTRGQQVTLSCSPISGHRSVSWYQQTPGQGLQFLFEYFSETQRNKGNFPGRFSGRQFSNSRSEMNVSTLELGDSALYLCASSLRPSGVYNEQFFGPGTRLTVL.

The J gene is TRBJ2-3, the V gene TRBV30; 10 positions agree with TRBD2. CDR1 and CDR2 from the germline V gene are GTSNPN and SVGIG (reference sequence). CDR3 length: 14 amino acids. With 7 bases clipped from V and 3 bases from J, the junction kept 7 bases outside the gene matches. The CDR3 region is CASPSGGETDTQYF. The CDR3 DNA is TGTGCCTCTCCGAGCGGGGGGGAGACAGATACGCAGTATTTT.

V gene TRBV30 combines with J gene TRBJ2-3, with 10 bases fitting TRBD2. This CDR3 comprises 18 residues. The germline CDR1 and CDR2 sequences are GTSNPN and SVGIG (reference sequence). V lost 0 bases to trimming and J lost 3 bases; unmatched junction nucleotides: 12. The CDR3 DNA reads TGTGCCTGGAGTGTACTAGCGGGGCTCCCTTCCGGGACAGATACGCAGTATTTT. As protein: CAWSVLAGLPSGTDTQYF.

The chain recombines TRBV19 with TRBJ2-2; TRBD1 might be the D (5 bases). Trimming took 0 bases from V and 8 from J, leaving 7 bases between them. Germline CDR1 is LNHDA and CDR2 is SQIVND (reference sequence). This CDR3 spans 13 amino acids. The CDR3 DNA sequence: TGTGCCAGTAGTATAGATGGGGCGGGGGAGCTGTTTTTT. As protein: CASSIDGAGELFF. The variable domain in full, completed from reference TRBV19 and TRBJ2-2, reads DGGITQSPKYLFRKEGQNVTLSCEQNLNHDAMYWYRQDPGQGLRLIYYSQIVNDFQKGDIAEGYSVSREKKESFPLTVTSAQKNPTAFYLCASSIDGAGELFFGEGSRLTVL.

This clone was observed once. V and J are TRBV18 and TRBJ1-1; D may be TRBD1 (6 bases). Trimming took off 2 bases at V and 1 base at J, with 23 bases between the two ends. In germline, CDR1 is KGHSH, CDR2 LQKENI. The CDR3 totals 19 residues. The CDR3 here is CASSPTMTIPDRSNTEAFF. For the CDR3, the DNA is TGTGCCAGCTCACCAACCATGACCATTCCTGACAGGTCGAACACTGAAGCTTTCTTT.

V usage is TRBV11-2 and J usage is TRBJ1-5, with D possibly TRBD1 on 5 matching bases. V was cut by 1 base and J by 4 bases, with 14 bases left in between. Germline CDR1 SGHAT, CDR2 FQNNGV. This CDR3 region has 16 residues. CDR3: CASSLGEGMGNQPQHF. In nucleotides, the CDR3 is TGTGCCAGCAGCTTAGGGGAGGGGATGGGGAATCAGCCCCAGCATTTT.

In nucleotides, the CDR3 is TGTGCCAGCTCACCAGAGACAGGGGGTAGGGGCTACACCTTC. It specifies CASSPETGGRGYTF. The chain combines TRBV18 with TRBJ1-2; 9 positions match TRBD1. The CDR3 runs to 14 residues. CDR1 KGHSH and CDR2 LQKENI come from the germline V gene. The junction had 6 bases not matched to a gene; V was cut back by 2 bases and J by 8 bases.

The CDR3 region has the DNA TGTGCCAGTACCGAGATCTCAGGGGGCCGGGATACGCAGTATTTT. Amino acid sequence: CASTEISGGRDTQYF. V gene TRBV19 combines with J gene TRBJ2-3, with 8 bases aligning to TRBD1. Germline CDR1 is LNHDA and CDR2 is SQIVND (reference sequence). This CDR3 has 15 amino acids. Trimming took 7 bases from V and 6 from J; bases not matched to a gene: 12. The variable domain in full, completed from reference TRBV19 and TRBJ2-3, reads DGGITQSPKYLFRKEGQNVTLSCEQNLNHDAMYWYRQDPGQGLRLIYYSQIVNDFQKGDIAEGYSVSREKKESFPLTVTSAQKNPTAFYLCASTEISGGRDTQYFGPGTRLTVL.

This clone was detected once. This chain connects TRBV28 to TRBJ1-1, with D unresolved. In germline, CDR1 is MDHEN, CDR2 SYDVKM. The CDR3 has 15 residues. V lost 8 bases and J 4 bases, leaving 20 bases between the germline ends. CDR3 loop: CASRPEGMRGTEAFF. The CDR3 coding sequence is TGTGCCAGCCGTCCAGAGGGTATGCGAGGCACTGAAGCTTTCTTT.

The DNA of the CDR3 is TGTGCCATCAGCGCCCTAAGAAGTGAGCAGTTCTTC. This translates into CAISALRSEQFF. The rearrangement links TRBV10-3 to TRBJ2-1; D is uncertain. CDR3 length equals 12 residues. Germline CDR1 reads ENHRY; CDR2 reads SYGVKD. V was trimmed by 6 bases and J by 9 bases, leaving 12 bases between them.

The rearrangement uses TRBV10-1 and TRBJ2-7, with 9 nucleotides matching TRBD2. This CDR3 has 15 residues. The V and J ends lost 6 bases and 6 bases, in that order; junction bases with no gene match: 12. CDR1 is WNHNN and CDR2 is SYGVQD in the germline V gene (reference sequence). The CDR3 region has the DNA TGCGCCAGCAGGGTCCGACTAGCGGAACATGGCGAGCAGTACTTC. The encoded protein is CASRVRLAEHGEQYF.

The chain couples TRBV7-9 to TRBJ1-3; D possibly corresponds to TRBD1 (5 bases). Looked up from germline, CDR1 is SEHNR and CDR2 is FQNEAQ (reference sequence). The CDR3 sequence is 14 residues long. With 5 bases removed from V and 0 bases from J, the gap between germline ends came to 8 bases. The CDR3 protein is CASSPGSSGNTIYF. Written as DNA, the CDR3 is TGTGCCAGCAGCCCAGGGTCCTCTGGAAACACCATATATTTT.

The table lists this clone with a few counts. This chain links TRBV10-2 with TRBJ1-4; perhaps TRBD1 as D (6 bases). Germline values: CDR1 WSHSY, CDR2 SAAADI. This CDR3 comprises 17 residues. The ends were cut back, 0 bases at V and 7 bases at J, with 18 bases in the middle. The CDR3 region has the DNA TGCGCCAGCAGTGAGTCGACAAGAGGACAGTTTCCTGAAAAACTGTTTTTT. Translating gives CASSESTRGQFPEKLFF.

The chain couples TRBV11-3 to TRBJ2-1, with D unclear. Germline CDR1 SGHNT, CDR2 YENEEA. The CDR3 runs to 16 residues. Trimming stripped 2 bases from V and 6 bases from J, with 17 bases between. CDR3 residues: CASSLNLFGLVNEQFF. The CDR3 bases are TGTGCCAGCAGCTTAAATCTATTTGGGCTCGTCAATGAGCAGTTCTTC.

The J gene is TRBJ2-7, the V gene TRBV20-1; D call uncertain. V was trimmed by 3 bases and J by 3 bases, leaving 12 bases between them. CDR3 length equals 13 residues. Germline lookup yields CDR1 DFQATT and CDR2 SNEGSKA (reference sequence). CDR3 amino acids: CSASLPPVYEQYF. CDR3 in DNA: TGCAGTGCTAGTCTTCCTCCGGTCTACGAGCAGTACTTC.